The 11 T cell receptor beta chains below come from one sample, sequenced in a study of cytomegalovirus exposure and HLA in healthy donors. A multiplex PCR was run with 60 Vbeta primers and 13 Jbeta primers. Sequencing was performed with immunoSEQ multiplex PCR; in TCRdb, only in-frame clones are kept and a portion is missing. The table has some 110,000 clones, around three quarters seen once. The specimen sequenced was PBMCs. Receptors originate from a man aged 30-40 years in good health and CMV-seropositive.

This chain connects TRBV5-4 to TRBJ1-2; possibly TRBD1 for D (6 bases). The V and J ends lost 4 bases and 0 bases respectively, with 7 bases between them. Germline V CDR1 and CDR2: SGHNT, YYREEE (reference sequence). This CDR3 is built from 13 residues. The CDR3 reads CASSRTANYGYTF. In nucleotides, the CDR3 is TGTGCCAGCAGCAGGACAGCTAACTATGGCTACACCTTC.

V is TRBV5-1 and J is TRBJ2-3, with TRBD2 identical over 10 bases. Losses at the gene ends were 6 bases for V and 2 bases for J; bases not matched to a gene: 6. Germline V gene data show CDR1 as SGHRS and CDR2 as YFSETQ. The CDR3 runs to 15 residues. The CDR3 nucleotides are TGCGCCAGCACTGGGACTAGCGAGTTCACAGATACGCAGTATTTT. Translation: CASTGTSEFTDTQYF.

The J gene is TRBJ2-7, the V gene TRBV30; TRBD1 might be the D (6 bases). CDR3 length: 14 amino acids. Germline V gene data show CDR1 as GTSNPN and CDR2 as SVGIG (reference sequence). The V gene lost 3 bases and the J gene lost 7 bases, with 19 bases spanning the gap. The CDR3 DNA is TGTGCCTGGAGATCCGGGTTCTGGGGACAAGAGCAGTACTTC. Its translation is CAWRSGFWGQEQYF.

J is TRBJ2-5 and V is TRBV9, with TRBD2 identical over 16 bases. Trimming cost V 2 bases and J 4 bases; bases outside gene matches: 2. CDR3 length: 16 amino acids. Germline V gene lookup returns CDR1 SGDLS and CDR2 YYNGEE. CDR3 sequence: CASSVGTSGRGETQYF. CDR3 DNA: TGTGCCAGCAGCGTTGGGACTAGCGGGAGGGGAGAGACCCAGTACTTC.

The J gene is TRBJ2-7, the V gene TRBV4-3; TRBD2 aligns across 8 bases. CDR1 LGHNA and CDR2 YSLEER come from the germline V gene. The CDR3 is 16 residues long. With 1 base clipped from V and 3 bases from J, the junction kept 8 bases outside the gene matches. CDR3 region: CASSQGVRTSFYEQYF. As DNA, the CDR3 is TGCGCCAGCAGCCAAGGGGTCAGGACTAGCTTCTACGAGCAGTACTTC.

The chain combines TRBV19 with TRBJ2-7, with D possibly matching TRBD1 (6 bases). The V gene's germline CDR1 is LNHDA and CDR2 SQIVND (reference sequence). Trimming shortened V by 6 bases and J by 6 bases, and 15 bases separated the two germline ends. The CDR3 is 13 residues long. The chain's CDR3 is CASSGGRGGEQYF. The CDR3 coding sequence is TGTGCCAGTAGCGGCGGCCGAGGGGGCGAGCAGTACTTC.

The CDR3 region is CASSMGQFYGYTF. DNA of the CDR3: TGTGCCAGCTCTATGGGACAGTTCTATGGCTACACCTTC. The chain couples TRBV11-3 to TRBJ1-2; 7 bases are shared with TRBD1. The CDR3 spans 13 residues. Trimming cost V 8 bases and J 4 bases; bases outside gene matches: 7. Looked up from germline, CDR1 is SGHNT and CDR2 is YENEEA.

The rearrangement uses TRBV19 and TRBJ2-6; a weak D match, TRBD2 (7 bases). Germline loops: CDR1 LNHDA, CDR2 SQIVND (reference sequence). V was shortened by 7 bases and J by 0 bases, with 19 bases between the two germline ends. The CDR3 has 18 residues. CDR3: CASNARGAVNSGANVLTF. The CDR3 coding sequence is TGTGCCAGTAACGCCCGGGGGGCGGTAAACTCTGGGGCCAACGTCCTGACTTTC.

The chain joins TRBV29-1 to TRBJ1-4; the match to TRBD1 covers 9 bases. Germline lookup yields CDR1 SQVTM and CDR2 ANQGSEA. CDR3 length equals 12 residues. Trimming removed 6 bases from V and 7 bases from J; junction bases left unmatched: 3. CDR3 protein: CSVWGQGEKLFF. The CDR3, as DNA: TGCAGCGTCTGGGGACAGGGTGAAAAACTGTTTTTT. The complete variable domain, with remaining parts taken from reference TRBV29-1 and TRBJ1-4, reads SAVISQKPSRDICQRGTSLTIQCQVDSQVTMMFWYRQQPGQSLTLIATANQGSEATYESGFVIDKFPISRPNLTFSTLTVSNMSPEDSSIYLCSVWGQGEKLFFGSGTQLSVL.

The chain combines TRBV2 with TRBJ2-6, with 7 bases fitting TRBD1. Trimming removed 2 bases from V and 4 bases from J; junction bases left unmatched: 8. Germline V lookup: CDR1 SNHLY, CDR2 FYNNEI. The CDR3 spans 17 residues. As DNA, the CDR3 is TGTGCCAGCAGTGAACGGAGACAGGGTACCGGGGCCAACGTCCTGACTTTC. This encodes CASSERRQGTGANVLTF.

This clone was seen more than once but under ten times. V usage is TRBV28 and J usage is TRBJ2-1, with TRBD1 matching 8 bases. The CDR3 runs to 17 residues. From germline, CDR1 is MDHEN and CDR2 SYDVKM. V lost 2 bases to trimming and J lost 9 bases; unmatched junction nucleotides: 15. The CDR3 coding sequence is TGTGCCAGCAGTTTAGGTTCCGCGGACAGGGCATCGGGTGAGCAGTTCTTC. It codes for CASSLGSADRASGEQFF.